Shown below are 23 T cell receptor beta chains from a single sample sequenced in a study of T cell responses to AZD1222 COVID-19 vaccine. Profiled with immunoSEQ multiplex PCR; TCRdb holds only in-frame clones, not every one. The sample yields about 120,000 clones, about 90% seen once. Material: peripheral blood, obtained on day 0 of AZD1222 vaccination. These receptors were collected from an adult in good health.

The CDR3 loop reads CASSPSMWRDNSPLHF. CDR3 bases: TGCGCCAGCAGCCCTTCCATGTGGAGGGATAATTCACCCCTCCACTTT. The genes are TRBV4-1 and TRBJ1-6; no firm D call. This CDR3 has 16 residues. V lost 4 bases to trimming and J lost 5 bases, with 15 bases between them. The germline gives CDR1 MGHRA, CDR2 YSYEKL.

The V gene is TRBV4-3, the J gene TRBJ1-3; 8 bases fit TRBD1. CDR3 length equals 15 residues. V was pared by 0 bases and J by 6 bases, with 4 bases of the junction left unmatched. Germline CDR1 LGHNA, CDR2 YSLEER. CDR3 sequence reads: CASSQDHRGANTIYF. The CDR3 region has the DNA TGCGCCAGCAGCCAAGATCACAGGGGGGCAAACACCATATATTTT.

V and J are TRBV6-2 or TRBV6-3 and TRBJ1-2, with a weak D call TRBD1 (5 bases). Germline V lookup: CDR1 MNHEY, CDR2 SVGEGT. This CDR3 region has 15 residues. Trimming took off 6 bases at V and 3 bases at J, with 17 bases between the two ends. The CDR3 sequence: CASSQSWDLDYGYTF. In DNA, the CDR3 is TGTGCCAGCAGCCAGAGCTGGGACCTGGACTATGGCTACACCTTC.

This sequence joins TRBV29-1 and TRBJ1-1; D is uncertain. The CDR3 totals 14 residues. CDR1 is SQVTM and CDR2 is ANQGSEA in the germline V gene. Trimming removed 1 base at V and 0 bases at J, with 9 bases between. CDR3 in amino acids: CSVEGGGLNTEAFF. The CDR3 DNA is TGCAGCGTTGAAGGAGGCGGTCTGAACACTGAAGCTTTCTTT.

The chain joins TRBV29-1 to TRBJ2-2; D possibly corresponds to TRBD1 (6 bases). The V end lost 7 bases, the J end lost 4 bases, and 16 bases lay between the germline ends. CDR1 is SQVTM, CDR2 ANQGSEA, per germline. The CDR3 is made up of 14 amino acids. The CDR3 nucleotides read TGCAGCGCCACAGGGTACCTGGCCACCGGGGAGCTGTTTTTT. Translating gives CSATGYLATGELFF.

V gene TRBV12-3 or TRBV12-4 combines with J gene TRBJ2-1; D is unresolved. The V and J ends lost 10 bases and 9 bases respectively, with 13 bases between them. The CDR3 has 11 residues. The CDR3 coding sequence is TGTGCCACCCAATCGGCCGGTGAGCAGTTCTTC. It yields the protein CATQSAGEQFF.

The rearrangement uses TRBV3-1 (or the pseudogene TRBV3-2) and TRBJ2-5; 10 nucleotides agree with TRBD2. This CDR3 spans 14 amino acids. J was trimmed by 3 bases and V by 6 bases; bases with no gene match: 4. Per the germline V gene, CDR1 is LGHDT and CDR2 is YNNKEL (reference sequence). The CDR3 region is CASRALAGEETQYF. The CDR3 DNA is TGTGCCAGCAGGGCTCTAGCGGGGGAAGAGACCCAGTACTTC.

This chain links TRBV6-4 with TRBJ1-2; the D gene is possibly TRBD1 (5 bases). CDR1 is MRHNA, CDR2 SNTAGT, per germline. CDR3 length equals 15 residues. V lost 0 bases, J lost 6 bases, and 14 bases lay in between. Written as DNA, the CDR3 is TGTGCCAGCAGTGACTCCGGGGGACCCCGGGATGGCTACACCTTC. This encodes CASSDSGGPRDGYTF.

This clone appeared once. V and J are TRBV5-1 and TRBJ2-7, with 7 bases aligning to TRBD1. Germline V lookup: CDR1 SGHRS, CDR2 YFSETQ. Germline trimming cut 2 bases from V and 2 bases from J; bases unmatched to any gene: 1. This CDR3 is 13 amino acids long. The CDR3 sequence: CASSFGTAYEQYF. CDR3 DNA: TGCGCCAGCAGCTTCGGGACAGCCTACGAGCAGTACTTC.

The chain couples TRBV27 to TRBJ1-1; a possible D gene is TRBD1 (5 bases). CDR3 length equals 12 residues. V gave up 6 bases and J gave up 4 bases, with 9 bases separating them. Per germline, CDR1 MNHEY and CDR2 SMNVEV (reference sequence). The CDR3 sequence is CASSDRPTEAFF. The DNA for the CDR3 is TGTGCCAGCAGCGACAGACCCACTGAAGCTTTCTTT.

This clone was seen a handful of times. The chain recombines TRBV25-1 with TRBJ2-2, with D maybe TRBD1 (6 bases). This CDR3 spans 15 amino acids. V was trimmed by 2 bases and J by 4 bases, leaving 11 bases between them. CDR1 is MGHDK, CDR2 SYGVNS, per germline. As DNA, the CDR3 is TGTGCCAGCAGTGAACTAGCAGGGGCCACCGGGGAGCTGTTTTTT. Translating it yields CASSELAGATGELFF.

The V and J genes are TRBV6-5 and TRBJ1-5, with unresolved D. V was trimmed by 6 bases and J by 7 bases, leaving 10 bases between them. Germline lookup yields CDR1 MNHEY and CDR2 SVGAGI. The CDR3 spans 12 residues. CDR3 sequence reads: CASSSSGQPQHF. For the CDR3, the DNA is TGTGCCAGCAGCTCGAGTGGCCAGCCCCAGCATTTT.

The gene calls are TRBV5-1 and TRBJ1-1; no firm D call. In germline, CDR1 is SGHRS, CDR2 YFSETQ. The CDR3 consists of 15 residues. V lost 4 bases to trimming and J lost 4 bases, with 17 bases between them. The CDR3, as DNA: TGCGCCAGCAGCGCAAACATGGGCAGGAGCACTGAAGCTTTCTTT. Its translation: CASSANMGRSTEAFF.

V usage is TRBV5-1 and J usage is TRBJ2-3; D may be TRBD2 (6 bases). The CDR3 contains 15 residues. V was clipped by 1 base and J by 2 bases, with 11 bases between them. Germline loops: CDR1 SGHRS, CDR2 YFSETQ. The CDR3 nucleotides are TGCGCCAGCAGCTTGATAGCGGCCTTCACAGATACGCAGTATTTT. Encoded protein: CASSLIAAFTDTQYF.

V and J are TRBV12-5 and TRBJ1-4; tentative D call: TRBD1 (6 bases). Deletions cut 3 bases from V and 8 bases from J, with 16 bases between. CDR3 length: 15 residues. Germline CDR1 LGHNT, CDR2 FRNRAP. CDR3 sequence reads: CASGFGGGAGEKLFF. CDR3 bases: TGTGCTAGTGGTTTCGGGGGGGGCGCCGGGGAAAAACTGTTTTTT.

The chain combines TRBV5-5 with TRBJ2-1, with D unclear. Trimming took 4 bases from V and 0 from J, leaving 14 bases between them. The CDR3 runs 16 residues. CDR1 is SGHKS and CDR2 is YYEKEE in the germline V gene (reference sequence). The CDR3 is CASSLAVRSSYNEQFF. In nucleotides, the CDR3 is TGTGCCAGCAGCCTTGCGGTGCGGAGCTCCTACAATGAGCAGTTCTTC.

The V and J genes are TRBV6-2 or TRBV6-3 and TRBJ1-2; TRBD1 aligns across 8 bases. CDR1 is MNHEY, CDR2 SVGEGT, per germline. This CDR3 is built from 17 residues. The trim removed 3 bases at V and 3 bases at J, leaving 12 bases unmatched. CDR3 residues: CASSYTPPGQAYYGYTF. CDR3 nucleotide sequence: TGTGCCAGCAGTTATACGCCTCCGGGACAGGCCTACTATGGCTACACCTTC.

CDR3 sequence: CASTQKGKVNTEAFF. For the CDR3, the DNA is TGTGCCAGCACCCAGAAGGGGAAAGTGAACACTGAAGCTTTCTTT. The chain employs TRBV6-5 and TRBJ1-1, with D possibly being TRBD1 (5 bases). V gave up 7 bases and J gave up 0 bases, with 15 bases separating them. The V gene's germline CDR1 is MNHEY and CDR2 SVGAGI. This CDR3 has 15 amino acids.

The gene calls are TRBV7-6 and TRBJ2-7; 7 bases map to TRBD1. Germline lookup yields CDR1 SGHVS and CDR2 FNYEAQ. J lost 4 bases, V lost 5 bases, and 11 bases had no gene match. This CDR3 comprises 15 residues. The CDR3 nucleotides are TGTGCCAGCAGCCGTTCGACAGGGCCCTGGTACGAGCAGTACTTC. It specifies CASSRSTGPWYEQYF.

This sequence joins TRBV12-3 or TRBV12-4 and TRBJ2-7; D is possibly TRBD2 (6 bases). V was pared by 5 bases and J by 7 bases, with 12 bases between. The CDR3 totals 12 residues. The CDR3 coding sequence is TGTGCCAGCAGTGCCGGGAGACGGGAGCAGTACTTC. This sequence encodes CASSAGRREQYF.

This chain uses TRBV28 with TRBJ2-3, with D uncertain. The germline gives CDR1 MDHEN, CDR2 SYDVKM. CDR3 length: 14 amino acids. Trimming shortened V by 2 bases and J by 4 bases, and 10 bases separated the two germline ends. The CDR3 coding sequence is TGTGCCAGCAGTTTAGGGCAGGTGGCAGATACGCAGTATTTT. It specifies CASSLGQVADTQYF.

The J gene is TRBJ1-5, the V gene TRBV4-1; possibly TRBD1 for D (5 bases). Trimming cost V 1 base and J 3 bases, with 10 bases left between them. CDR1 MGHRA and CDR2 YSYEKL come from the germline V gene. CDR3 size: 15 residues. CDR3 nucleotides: TGCGCCAGCAGCCAAGGGATGGGGACCAATCAGCCCCAGCATTTT. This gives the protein CASSQGMGTNQPQHF.

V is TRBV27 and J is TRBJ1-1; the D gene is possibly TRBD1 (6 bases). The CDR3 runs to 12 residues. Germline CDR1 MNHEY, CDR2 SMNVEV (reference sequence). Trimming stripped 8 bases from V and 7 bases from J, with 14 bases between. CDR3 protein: CASWGAAFEAFF. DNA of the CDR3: TGTGCCAGCTGGGGGGCCGCTTTTGAAGCTTTCTTT.